This T cell receptor (beta chain) was recovered during a study of blood T cell repertoires in COVID-19. On the study more broadly: T cells, B-cell-depleted T cells, or PBMCs provided the cDNA or gDNA that served as material.

Clones were sequenced by immunoSEQ multiplex PCR, and TCRdb holds only the in-frame ones, with some missing. The table has some 180,000 clones, roughly 85% seen once. Germline V gene sequence: CDR1 ENHRY, CDR2 SYGVKD. The CDR3 sequence is 16 residues long. Losses at the gene ends were 4 bases for V and 5 bases for J; bases not matched to a gene: 11. This sequence joins TRBV10-3 and TRBJ1-2, with TRBD1 matching over 9 bases. This clonotype was sampled from a woman aged 55-70 years with acute or convalescent COVID-19. Sequenced: peripheral blood. As DNA, the CDR3 is TGTGCCATCAGTGGGGACAGGGACCCCCTTAGGTATGGCTACACCTTC. This sequence encodes CAISGDRDPLRYGYTF.